This T cell receptor (beta chain) was sequenced in a study of beta chain features in type 1 diabetes. Overall study context: Similarity in age, gender and cell yields was seen between patients and healthy donors.

Broader study findings: VDJ junctions from type 1 diabetes patients carried fewer insertions and larger deletions. Sequencing used cDNA, and cells with high TCR expression could therefore be over-represented.

Of note for this clone: The antigen is not known.

The study reverse transcribed the entire isolated RNA, so it sequenced expressed TCRB transcripts. This table comes from immunoSEQ multiplex PCR, and its TCRdb copy is limited to in-frame clones, with some not included. The table includes some 44,000 clones, 51% detected once. This CDR3 region has 13 residues. Trimming shortened V by 2 bases and J by 1 base, and 5 bases separated the two germline ends. Looked up from germline, CDR1 is SGHAT and CDR2 is FQNNGV. The clonotype was recovered from a young woman in good health. This chain uses TRBV11-2 with TRBJ1-1, with D unresolved. Sequenced sample: Tregs from blood. The CDR3 sequence: CASSLRQNTEAFF. DNA of the CDR3: TGTGCCAGCAGCTTACGACAGAACACTGAAGCTTTCTTT.